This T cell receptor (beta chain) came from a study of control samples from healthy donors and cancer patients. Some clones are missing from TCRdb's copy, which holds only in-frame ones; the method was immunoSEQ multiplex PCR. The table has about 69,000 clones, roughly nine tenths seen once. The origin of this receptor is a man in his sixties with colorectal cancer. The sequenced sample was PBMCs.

CDR3 nucleotide sequence: TGTGCCAGCACCGGACAGCTCCAAGAGACCCAGTACTTC. It translates to CASTGQLQETQYF. V gene TRBV12-3 or TRBV12-4 combines with J gene TRBJ2-5; a possible D gene is TRBD1 (6 bases). The CDR3 sequence is 13 residues long. The V and J ends lost 7 bases and 1 base respectively, with 10 bases between them.